A single sample gave rise to the 16 T cell receptor beta chains below, sequenced in a study of blood T cell repertoires in COVID-19 (dated by TCRdb to about 2020). The protocol used for the library was the immunoSEQ multiplex PCR assay. TCRdb's version of the immuneACCESS table is confined to in-frame rearrangements and falls short of the full clone set. An unresolved V gene accounts for under half of the shortfall where checked; the remainder is of unknown origin. This sample holds approximately 230,000 clones; just over 85% were observed only once. The ten most abundant clones make up approximately 2.1% of the sample. The sample taken for sequencing was peripheral blood. The receptors come from a man younger than 45 who had recovered from COVID-19.

The rearrangement joins TRBV5-6 to TRBJ1-1, with TRBD1 matching over 10 bases. V dropped 4 bases and J dropped 1; count of bases not matched to a gene: 7. Per the germline V gene, CDR1 is SGHDT and CDR2 is YYEEEE. CDR3 length equals 16 residues. CDR3 bases: TGTGCCAGCAGCCTAGACAGGGGGCGACCGAACACTGAAGCTTTCTTT. Translating it yields CASSLDRGRPNTEAFF.

This chain links TRBV4-3 with TRBJ2-3; D is ambiguous. V was cut by 1 base and J by 4 bases, with 9 bases left in between. Germline V gene sequence: CDR1 LGHNA, CDR2 YSLEER. The CDR3 sequence is 14 residues long. The CDR3 nucleotides are TGCGCCAGCAGCCAAGGATACCCGGCAGATACGCAGTATTTT. This gives the protein CASSQGYPADTQYF.

The count of this clone is one. The rearrangement links TRBV4-1 to TRBJ2-7; D uncertain. Trimming pared 0 bases from V and 0 bases from J, leaving 9 bases between. The V gene's germline CDR1 is MGHRA and CDR2 YSYEKL. CDR3 length equals 15 residues. The CDR3 sequence is CASSQDGRSSYEQYF. CDR3 bases: TGCGCCAGCAGCCAAGATGGCAGAAGCTCCTACGAGCAGTACTTC.

This clone was counted between two and nine times. The chain is built from TRBV9 and TRBJ1-2; D ambiguous. Germline V CDR1 and CDR2: SGDLS, YYNGEE. The CDR3 is 15 residues long. V dropped 0 bases and J dropped 5 bases, with 14 bases sitting between them. For the CDR3, the DNA is TGTGCCAGCAGCGTAGCTACAATTGGAGTTTATGGCTACACCTTC. Translation: CASSVATIGVYGYTF. The variable domain in full, with the rest retrieved from reference TRBV9 and TRBJ1-2, is DSGVTQTPKHLITATGQRVTLRCSPRSGDLSVYWYQQSLDQGLQFLIQYYNGEERAKGNILERFSAQQFPDLHSELNLSSLELGDSALYFCASSVATIGVYGYTFGSGTRLTVV.

The V gene is TRBV15, the J gene TRBJ1-2, with D maybe TRBD1 (6 bases). CDR3 length: 15 residues. Trimming stripped 4 bases from V and 1 base from J, with 13 bases between. Germline V gene lookup returns CDR1 LNHNV and CDR2 YYDKDF (reference sequence). As DNA, the CDR3 is TGTGCCACCAGCACCAGACAGGTTATTAACTATGGCTACACCTTC. Protein: CATSTRQVINYGYTF. Based on the CDR3 plus reference TRBV15 and TRBJ1-2, the full variable domain is DAMVIQNPRYQVTQFGKPVTLSCSQTLNHNVMYWYQQKSSQAPKLLFHYYDKDFNNEADTPDNFQSRRPNTSFCFLDIRSPGLGDTAMYLCATSTRQVINYGYTFGSGTRLTVV.

The rearrangement links TRBV11-3 to TRBJ2-1, with D possibly matching TRBD2 (6 bases). CDR1 SGHNT and CDR2 YENEEA come from the germline V gene. Trimming took off 1 base at V and 9 bases at J, with 13 bases between the two ends. This CDR3 has 14 residues. In DNA form, the CDR3 reads TGTGCCAGCAGCTTAGGACTAGAAGAGTCTGAGCAGTTCTTC. This sequence encodes CASSLGLEESEQFF.

The rearrangement joins TRBV5-5 to TRBJ2-7, with a weak D call TRBD1 (6 bases). CDR1 is SGHKS, CDR2 YYEKEE, per germline (reference sequence). V lost 0 bases to trimming and J lost 0 bases, with 10 bases between them. The CDR3 consists of 15 residues. The CDR3 protein is CASSLAGQASYEQYF. DNA for the CDR3: TGTGCCAGCAGCTTGGCGGGACAAGCCTCCTACGAGCAGTACTTC.

This clone was recorded a few times. The J gene is TRBJ1-6, the V gene TRBV18; possibly TRBD1 for D (6 bases). The CDR3 has 17 residues. The V gene lost 3 bases and the J gene lost 6 bases, with 18 bases spanning the gap. Germline CDR1 KGHSH, CDR2 LQKENI. This chain's CDR3 is CASSPYSGVGSNSPLHF. The CDR3 DNA follows: TGTGCCAGCTCACCTTATTCAGGGGTAGGGTCTAATTCACCCCTCCACTTT.

The gene calls are TRBV5-5 and TRBJ1-3, with D perhaps matching TRBD1 (5 bases). CDR3 size: 13 residues. Trimming took off 4 bases at V and 2 bases at J, with 7 bases between the two ends. Germline V gene data show CDR1 as SGHKS and CDR2 as YYEKEE (reference sequence). The CDR3 loop reads CASSQTAGNTIYF. The CDR3 bases are TGTGCCAGCAGCCAGACAGCTGGAAACACCATATATTTT. Full variable domain (remainder filled in from reference TRBV5-5 and TRBJ1-3): DAGVTQSPTHLIKTRGQQVTLRCSPISGHKSVSWYQQVLGQGPQFIFQYYEKEERGRGNFPDRFSARQFPNYSSELNVNALLLGDSALYLCASSQTAGNTIYFGEGSWLTVV.

The chain couples TRBV2 to TRBJ1-3; D gene ambiguous. Germline CDR1 and CDR2: SNHLY and FYNNEI. V was trimmed by 1 base and J by 2 bases, leaving 15 bases between them. The CDR3 extends over 17 amino acids. DNA of the CDR3: TGTGCCAGCAGTGAAGAGGCGGGGTTCAAAACTGGAAACACCATATATTTT. Its protein is CASSEEAGFKTGNTIYF. The variable domain in full, completed from reference TRBV2 and TRBJ1-3, reads EPEVTQTPSHQVTQMGQEVILRCVPISNHLYFYWYRQILGQKVEFLVSFYNNEISEKSEIFDDQFSVERPDGSNFTLKIRSTKLEDSAMYFCASSEEAGFKTGNTIYFGEGSWLTVV.

The chain recombines TRBV11-3 with TRBJ2-3; D is uncertain. The V end lost 1 base, the J end lost 6 bases, and 14 bases lay between the germline ends. Germline-derived CDR1 and CDR2 are SGHNT and YENEEA. The CDR3 is 15 residues long. CDR3 protein: CASSLGTVTSDTQYF. DNA of the CDR3: TGTGCCAGCAGCTTAGGAACGGTCACGTCCGATACGCAGTATTTT. Full variable domain (missing parts from reference TRBV11-3 and TRBJ2-3): EAGVVQSPRYKIIEKKQPVAFWCNPISGHNTLYWYLQNLGQGPELLIRYENEEAVDDSQLPKDRFSAERLKGVDSTLKIQPAELGDSAVYLCASSLGTVTSDTQYFGPGTRLTVL.

The chain combines TRBV6-5 with TRBJ2-7, with D unresolved. Trimming took 8 bases from V and 7 from J, leaving 12 bases between them. The CDR3 sequence is 11 residues long. Germline V gene data show CDR1 as MNHEY and CDR2 as SVGAGI. The CDR3 is CASHTQTEQYF. Written as DNA, the CDR3 is TGTGCCAGCCATACGCAGACAGAGCAGTACTTC.

V usage is TRBV6-5 and J usage is TRBJ2-7; possible D gene TRBD1, 5 bases. V was cut by 0 bases and J by 2 bases, with 14 bases left in between. CDR1 MNHEY and CDR2 SVGAGI come from the germline V gene. The CDR3 runs to 16 residues. This chain's CDR3 is CASSYSGQLRPYEQYF. The CDR3 bases are TGTGCCAGCAGTTACTCGGGGCAGTTGCGTCCCTACGAGCAGTACTTC.

The chain combines TRBV5-6 with TRBJ1-2, with D possibly being TRBD1 (5 bases). Trimming removed 0 bases from V and 3 bases from J, with 12 bases in between. The germline V gene has CDR1 SGHDT and CDR2 YYEEEE. This CDR3 is built from 15 residues. CDR3 residues: CASSLVGGTDYGYTF. The CDR3 DNA reads as TGTGCCAGCAGCTTGGTCGGAGGGACGGACTATGGCTACACCTTC.

J is TRBJ1-6 and V is TRBV30, with 7 bases fitting TRBD1. Germline CDR1 GTSNPN, CDR2 SVGIG (reference sequence). This CDR3 is 15 amino acids long. J was trimmed by 10 bases and V by 0 bases; bases with no gene match: 9. CDR3: CAWSVPDRRTSPLHF. In nucleotides, the CDR3 is TGTGCCTGGAGTGTCCCGGACAGGCGAACCTCACCCCTCCACTTT.

This chain joins TRBV6-5 and TRBJ2-1, with D possibly matching TRBD2 (7 bases). The CDR3 has 14 amino acids. Per germline, CDR1 MNHEY and CDR2 SVGAGI. V lost 10 bases, J lost 3 bases, and 16 bases lay in between. The CDR3 region has the DNA TGTGCCACCAAGGGGGGGGGTTTCTACAATGAGCAGTTCTTC. Protein sequence: CATKGGGFYNEQFF.